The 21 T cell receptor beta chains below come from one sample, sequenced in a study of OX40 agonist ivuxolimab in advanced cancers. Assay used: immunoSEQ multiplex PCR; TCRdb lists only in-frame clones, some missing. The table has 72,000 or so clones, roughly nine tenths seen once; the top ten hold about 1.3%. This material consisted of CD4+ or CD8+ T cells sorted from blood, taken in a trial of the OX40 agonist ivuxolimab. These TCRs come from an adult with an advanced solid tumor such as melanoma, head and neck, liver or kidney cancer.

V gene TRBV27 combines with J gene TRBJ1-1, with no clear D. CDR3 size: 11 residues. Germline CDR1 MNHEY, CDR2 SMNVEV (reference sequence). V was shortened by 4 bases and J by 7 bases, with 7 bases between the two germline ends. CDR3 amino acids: CASSSRVEAFF. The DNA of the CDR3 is TGTGCCAGCAGTTCCCGGGTTGAAGCTTTCTTT.

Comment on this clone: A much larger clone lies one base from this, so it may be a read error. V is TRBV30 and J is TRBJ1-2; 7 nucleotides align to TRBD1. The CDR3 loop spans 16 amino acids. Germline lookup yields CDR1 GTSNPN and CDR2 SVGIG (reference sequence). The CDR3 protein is CAWSSPQGQTYYGYIF. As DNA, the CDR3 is TGTGCCTGGAGTTCCCCGCAGGGACAGACCTATTATGGCTACATCTTC.

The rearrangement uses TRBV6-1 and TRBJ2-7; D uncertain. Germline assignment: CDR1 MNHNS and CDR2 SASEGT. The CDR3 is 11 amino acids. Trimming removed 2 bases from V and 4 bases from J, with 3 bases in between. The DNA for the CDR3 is TGTGCCAGCAGTGAAAAGTACGAGCAGTACTTC. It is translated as CASSEKYEQYF.

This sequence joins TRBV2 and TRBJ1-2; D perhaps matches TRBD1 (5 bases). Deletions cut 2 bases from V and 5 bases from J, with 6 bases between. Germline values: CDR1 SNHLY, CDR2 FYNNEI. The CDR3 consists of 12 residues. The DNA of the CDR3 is TGTGCCAGCAGTGAACGGACATATGGCTACACCTTC. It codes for CASSERTYGYTF.

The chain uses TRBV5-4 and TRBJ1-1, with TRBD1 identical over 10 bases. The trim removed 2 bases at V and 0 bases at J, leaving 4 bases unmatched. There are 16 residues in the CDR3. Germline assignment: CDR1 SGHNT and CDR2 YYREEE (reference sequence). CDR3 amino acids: CASSLRDRGLNTEAFF. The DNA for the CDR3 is TGTGCCAGCAGCTTACGGGACAGGGGACTGAACACTGAAGCTTTCTTT.

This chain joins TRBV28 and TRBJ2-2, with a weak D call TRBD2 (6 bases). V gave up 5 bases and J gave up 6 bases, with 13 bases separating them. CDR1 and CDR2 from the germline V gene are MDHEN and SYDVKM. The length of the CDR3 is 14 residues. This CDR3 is CASSRLREAGELFF. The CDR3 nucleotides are TGTGCCAGCAGTCGACTCAGGGAGGCCGGGGAGCTGTTTTTT. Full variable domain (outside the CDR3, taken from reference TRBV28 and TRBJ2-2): DVKVTQSSRYLVKRTGEKVFLECVQDMDHENMFWYRQDPGLGLRLIYFSYDVKMKEKGDIPEGYSVSREKKERFSLILESASTNQTSMYLCASSRLREAGELFFGEGSRLTVL.

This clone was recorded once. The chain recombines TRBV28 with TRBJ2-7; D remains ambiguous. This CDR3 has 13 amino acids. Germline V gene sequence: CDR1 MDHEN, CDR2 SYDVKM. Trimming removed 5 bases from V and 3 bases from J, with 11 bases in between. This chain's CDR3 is CASSLGPNYEQYF. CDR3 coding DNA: TGTGCCAGCAGTCTCGGGCCGAACTACGAGCAGTACTTC.

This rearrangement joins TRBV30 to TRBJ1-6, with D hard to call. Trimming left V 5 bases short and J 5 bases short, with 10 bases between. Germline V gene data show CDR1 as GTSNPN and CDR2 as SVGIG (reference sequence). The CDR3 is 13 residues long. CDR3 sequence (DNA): TGTGCCTGGGGTGCTAGCGATAATTCACCCCTCCACTTT. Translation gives CAWGASDNSPLHF.

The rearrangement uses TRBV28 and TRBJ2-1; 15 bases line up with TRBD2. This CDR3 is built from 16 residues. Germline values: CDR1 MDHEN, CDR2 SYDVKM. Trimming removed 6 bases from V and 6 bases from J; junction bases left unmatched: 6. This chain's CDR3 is CASRGLAGGIGNEQFF. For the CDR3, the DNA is TGTGCCAGCAGGGGACTAGCGGGAGGCATTGGCAATGAGCAGTTCTTC.

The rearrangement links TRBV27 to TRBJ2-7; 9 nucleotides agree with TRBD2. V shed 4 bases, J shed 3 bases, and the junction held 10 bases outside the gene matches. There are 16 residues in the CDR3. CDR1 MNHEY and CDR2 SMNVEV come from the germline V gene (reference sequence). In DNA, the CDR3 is TGTGCCAGCAGTTCCGGCGGTAGCGGGAGTATCTACGAGCAGTACTTC. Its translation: CASSSGGSGSIYEQYF.

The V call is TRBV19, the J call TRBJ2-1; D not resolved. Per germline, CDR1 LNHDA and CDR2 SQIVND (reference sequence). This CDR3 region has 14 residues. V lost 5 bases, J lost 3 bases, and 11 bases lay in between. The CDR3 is CASSQQSSYNEQFF. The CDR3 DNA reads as TGTGCCAGTAGTCAACAGAGTAGCTACAATGAGCAGTTCTTC.

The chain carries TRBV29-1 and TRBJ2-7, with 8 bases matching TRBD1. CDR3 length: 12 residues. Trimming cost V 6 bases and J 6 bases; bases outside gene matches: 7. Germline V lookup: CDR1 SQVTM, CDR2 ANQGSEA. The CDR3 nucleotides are TGCAGCGTAGGAGACAGGGGAGGCGAGCAGTACTTC. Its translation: CSVGDRGGEQYF.

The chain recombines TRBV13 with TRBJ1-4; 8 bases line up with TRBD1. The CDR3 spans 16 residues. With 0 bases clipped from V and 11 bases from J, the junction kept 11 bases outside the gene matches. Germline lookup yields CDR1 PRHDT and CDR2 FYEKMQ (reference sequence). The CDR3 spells CASSLGARGPQSKLFF. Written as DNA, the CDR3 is TGTGCCAGCAGCTTAGGGGCCAGGGGGCCCCAGTCGAAACTGTTTTTT.

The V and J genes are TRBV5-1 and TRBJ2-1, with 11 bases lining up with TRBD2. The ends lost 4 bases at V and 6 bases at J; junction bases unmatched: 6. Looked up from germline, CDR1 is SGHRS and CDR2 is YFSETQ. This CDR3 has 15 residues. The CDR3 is CASSAGTSGPNEQFF. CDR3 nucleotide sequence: TGCGCCAGCAGCGCCGGGACTAGCGGACCCAATGAGCAGTTCTTC.

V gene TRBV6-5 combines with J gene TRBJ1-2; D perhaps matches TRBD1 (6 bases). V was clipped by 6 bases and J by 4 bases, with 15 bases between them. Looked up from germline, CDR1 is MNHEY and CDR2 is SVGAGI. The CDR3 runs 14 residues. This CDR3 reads CASSSVEGVYGYTF. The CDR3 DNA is TGTGCCAGCAGCTCCGTTGAGGGGGTCTATGGCTACACCTTC.

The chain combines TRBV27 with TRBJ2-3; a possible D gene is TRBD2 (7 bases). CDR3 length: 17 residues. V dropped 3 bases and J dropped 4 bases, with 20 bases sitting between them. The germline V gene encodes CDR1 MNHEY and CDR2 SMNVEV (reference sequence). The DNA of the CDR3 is TGTGCCAGCAGTTTCCGGTCCGCGGGGGCAACTGCAGATACGCAGTATTTT. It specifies CASSFRSAGATADTQYF.

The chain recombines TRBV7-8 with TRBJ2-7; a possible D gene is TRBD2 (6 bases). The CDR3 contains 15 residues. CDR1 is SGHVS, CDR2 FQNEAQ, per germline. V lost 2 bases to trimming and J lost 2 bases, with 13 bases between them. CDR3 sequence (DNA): TGTGCCAGCAGCTTAAGGGCGGGGAATACCTACGAGCAGTACTTC. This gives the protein CASSLRAGNTYEQYF.

Here the CDR3 DNA reads TGTGCCAGCAGCGCCATTGGGACTAGCAAAAACATTCAGTACTTC. This gives the protein CASSAIGTSKNIQYF. The chain has TRBV9 and TRBJ2-4; 8 positions match TRBD2. Germline CDR1 reads SGDLS; CDR2 reads YYNGEE. The length of the CDR3 is 15 residues. V was clipped by 3 bases and J by 3 bases; unmatched bases: 5. The entire variable domain, with the rest obtained from reference TRBV9 and TRBJ2-4, is as follows: DSGVTQTPKHLITATGQRVTLRCSPRSGDLSVYWYQQSLDQGLQFLIQYYNGEERAKGNILERFSAQQFPDLHSELNLSSLELGDSALYFCASSAIGTSKNIQYFGAGTRLSVL.

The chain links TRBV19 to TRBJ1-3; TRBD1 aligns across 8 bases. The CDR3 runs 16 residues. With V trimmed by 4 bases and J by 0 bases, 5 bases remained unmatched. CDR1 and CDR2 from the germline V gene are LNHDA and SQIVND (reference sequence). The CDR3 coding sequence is TGTGCCAGTAGTACTGGACAGGGACGCTCTGGAAACACCATATATTTT. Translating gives CASSTGQGRSGNTIYF.

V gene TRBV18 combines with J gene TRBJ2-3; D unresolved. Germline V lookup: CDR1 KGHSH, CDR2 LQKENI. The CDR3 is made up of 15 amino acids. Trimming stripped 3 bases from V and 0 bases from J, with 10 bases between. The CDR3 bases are TGTGCCAGCTCACCCACTGAGCTCAGCACAGATACGCAGTATTTT. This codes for CASSPTELSTDTQYF.

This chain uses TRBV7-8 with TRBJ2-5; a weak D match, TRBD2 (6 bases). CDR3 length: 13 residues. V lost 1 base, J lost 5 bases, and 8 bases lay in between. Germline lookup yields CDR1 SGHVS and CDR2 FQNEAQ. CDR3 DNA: TGTGCCAGCAGCTTAGAGGGGAGGGAGACCCAGTACTTC. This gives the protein CASSLEGRETQYF.